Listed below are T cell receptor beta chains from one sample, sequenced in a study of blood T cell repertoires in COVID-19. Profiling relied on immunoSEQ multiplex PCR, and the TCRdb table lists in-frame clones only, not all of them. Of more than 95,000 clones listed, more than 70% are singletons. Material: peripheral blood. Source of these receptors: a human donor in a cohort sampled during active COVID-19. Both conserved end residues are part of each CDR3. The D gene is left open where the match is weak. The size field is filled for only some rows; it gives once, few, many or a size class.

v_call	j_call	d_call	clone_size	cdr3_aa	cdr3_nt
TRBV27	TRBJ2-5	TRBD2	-	CASRTRLAGGKTQYF	TGTGCCAGCAGGACCCGACTAGCGGGAGGAAAGACCCAGTACTTC
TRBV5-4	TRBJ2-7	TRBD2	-	CASSPSGTTISYEQYF	TGTGCCAGCAGTCCTTCCGGGACTACTATCTCCTACGAGCAGTACTTC
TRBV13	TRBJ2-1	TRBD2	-	CASSFPTSRYNEQFF	TGTGCCAGCAGTTTCCCGACTAGCAGATACAATGAGCAGTTCTTC
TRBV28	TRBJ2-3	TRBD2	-	CASSSLGRREVKADTQYF	TGTGCCAGCAGTTCCCTCGGGAGGCGGGAGGTCAAGGCAGATACGCAGTATTTT
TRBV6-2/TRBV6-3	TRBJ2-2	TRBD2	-	CASSYSVQTSGRGELFF	TGTGCCAGCAGTTACTCCGTACAAACTAGCGGGCGCGGGGAGCTGTTTTTT
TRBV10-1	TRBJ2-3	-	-	CASSDESPQGLGTDTQYF	TGCGCCAGCAGTGATGAATCCCCCCAGGGTCTGGGCACAGATACGCAGTATTTT
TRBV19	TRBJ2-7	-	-	CASSPGTQTYEQYF	TGTGCCAGTAGTCCCGGGACTCAAACCTACGAGCAGTACTTC
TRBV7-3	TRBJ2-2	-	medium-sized	CASSRTGLRGPGELFF	TGTGCCAGCAGCCGGACGGGACTTCGAGGCCCCGGGGAGCTGTTTTTT
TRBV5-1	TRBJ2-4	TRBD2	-	CASSPRGGGAKNIQYF	TGCGCCAGCAGCCCCCGGGGGGGCGGTGCCAAAAACATTCAGTACTTC
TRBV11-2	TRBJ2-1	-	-	CASSYGGAGNEQFF	TGTGCCAGCAGCTATGGGGGCGCAGGCAATGAGCAGTTCTTC
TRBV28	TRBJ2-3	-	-	CASSLFRDTQYF	TGTGCCAGCAGTTTATTTAGAGATACGCAGTATTTT
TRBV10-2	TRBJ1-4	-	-	CASSRRDYEKLFF	TGCGCCAGCTCTCGGAGGGATTATGAAAAACTGTTTTTT
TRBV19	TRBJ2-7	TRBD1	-	CASSSTGTGPEQYF	TGTGCCAGTAGCTCCACCGGGACAGGGCCCGAGCAGTACTTC
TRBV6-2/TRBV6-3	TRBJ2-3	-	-	CASSRGTSSKGTDTQYF	TGTGCCAGCAGCCGCGGGACTTCCTCCAAGGGCACAGATACGCAGTATTTT
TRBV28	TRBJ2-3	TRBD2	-	CASSSGLVTDTQYF	TGTGCCAGCAGTTCTGGACTAGTCACAGATACGCAGTATTTT
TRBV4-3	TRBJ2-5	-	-	CASSPGLGEETQYF	TGCGCCAGCAGCCCGGGACTCGGTGAAGAGACCCAGTACTTC
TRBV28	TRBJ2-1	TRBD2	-	CASSFGGSTYNEQFF	TGTGCCAGCAGTTTCGGCGGGAGCACCTACAATGAGCAGTTCTTC
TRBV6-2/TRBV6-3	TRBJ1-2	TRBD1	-	CASSTPTGLYGYTF	TGTGCCAGCAGTACACCGACAGGGCTCTATGGCTACACCTTC
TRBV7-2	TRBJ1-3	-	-	CASSLTTSGNTIYF	TGTGCCAGCAGCTTAACTACTTCTGGAAACACCATATATTTT
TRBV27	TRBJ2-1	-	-	CASSFFSGEGNEQFF	TGTGCCAGCAGTTTTTTCAGCGGCGAGGGCAATGAGCAGTTCTTC
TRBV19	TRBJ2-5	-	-	CASSVRGETQYF	TGTGCCAGTAGTGTCAGAGGAGAGACCCAGTACTTC
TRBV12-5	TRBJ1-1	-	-	CASTPGLPVNTEAFF	TGTGCTAGTACCCCGGGACTTCCTGTGAACACTGAAGCTTTCTTT
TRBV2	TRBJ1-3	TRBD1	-	CASSEDRRIGGTIYF	TGTGCCAGCAGTGAGGACAGGAGGATTGGCGGCACCATATATTTT
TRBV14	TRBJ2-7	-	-	CASSQGFRGLSYEQYF	TGTGCCAGCAGCCAAGGGTTTAGGGGCCTCTCCTACGAGCAGTACTTC
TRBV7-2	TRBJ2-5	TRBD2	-	CASRMTSGQETQYF	TGTGCCAGCAGGATGACTAGCGGCCAAGAGACCCAGTACTTC
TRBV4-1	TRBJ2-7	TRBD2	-	CASSQVIPSGGYEQYF	TGCGCCAGCAGCCAAGTTATTCCTAGCGGGGGCTACGAGCAGTACTTC
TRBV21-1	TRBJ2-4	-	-	CASSLGRRKGQNIQYF	TGTGCCAGCAGCCTGGGGAGGCGCAAAGGCCAAAACATTCAGTACTTC
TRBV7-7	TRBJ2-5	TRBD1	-	CASRPGQLGSETQYF	TGTGCTAGCAGACCGGGACAGCTAGGGTCAGAGACCCAGTACTTC
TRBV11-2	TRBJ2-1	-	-	CASSLNSPYNEQFF	TGTGCCAGCAGCTTAAACTCCCCCTACAATGAGCAGTTCTTC
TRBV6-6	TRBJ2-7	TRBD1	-	CASSRAGTGNHEQYF	TGTGCCAGCAGCAGAGCCGGGACAGGGAACCACGAGCAGTACTTC
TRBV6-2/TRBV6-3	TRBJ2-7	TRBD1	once	CASSYPDRGYEQYF	TGTGCCAGCAGTTACCCGGACAGGGGCTACGAGCAGTACTTC
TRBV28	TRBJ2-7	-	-	CASSLFDSTLNEQYF	TGTGCCAGCAGTTTATTTGACAGTACACTAAACGAGCAGTACTTC
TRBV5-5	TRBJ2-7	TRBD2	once	CASSLSGRSGGIWEQYF	TGTGCCAGCAGCTTGTCGGGGCGTAGCGGGGGGATATGGGAGCAGTACTTC
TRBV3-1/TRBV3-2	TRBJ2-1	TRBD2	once	CASTLSSGNNEQFF	TGTGCCAGCACCCTCAGTAGCGGGAACAATGAGCAGTTCTTC
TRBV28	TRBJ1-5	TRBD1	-	CASSPDRGRAYSNQPQHF	TGTGCCAGCAGTCCAGACAGGGGGCGAGCATATAGCAATCAGCCCCAGCATTTT
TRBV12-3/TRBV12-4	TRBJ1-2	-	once	CASTREKFYGYTF	TGTGCCAGCACGAGGGAGAAATTCTATGGCTACACCTTC
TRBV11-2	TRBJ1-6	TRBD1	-	CASSTSGTANSPLHF	TGTGCCAGCAGCACGTCCGGGACAGCAAATTCACCCCTCCACTTT
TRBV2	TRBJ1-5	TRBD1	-	CASRVQGANQPQHF	TGTGCCAGTCGCGTGCAGGGGGCTAATCAGCCCCAGCATTTT
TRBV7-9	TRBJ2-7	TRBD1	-	CASSFGQGDEQYF	TGTGCCAGCAGCTTCGGACAGGGGGACGAGCAGTACTTC
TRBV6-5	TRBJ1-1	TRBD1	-	CASSYSDRGKAFF	TGTGCCAGCAGTTATTCCGACAGGGGAAAAGCTTTCTTT
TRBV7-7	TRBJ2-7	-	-	CASSLAPGMEQYF	TGTGCTAGCAGCTTAGCGCCCGGTATGGAGCAGTACTTC